Below, 23 T cell receptor beta chains from the same sample are listed, as sequenced in a study of blood T cell repertoires in COVID-19. Using immunoSEQ multiplex PCR, the repertoire was profiled, and TCRdb retains in-frame clones only, with some absent. The table records 350,000 to 500,000 clones, about 88% of them present only once. The material sequenced was PBMCs or T cells enriched from blood (not recorded which). These TCRs come from a young woman who had been exposed to COVID-19.

This chain joins TRBV11-2 and TRBJ1-4; weak D call: TRBD1 (6 bases). Deletions cut 5 bases from V and 6 bases from J, with 16 bases between. The length of the CDR3 is 15 residues. Germline CDR1 is SGHAT and CDR2 is FQNNGV. DNA for the CDR3: TGTGCCAGCAGCCCCCCCGAGGCAGGGGATGAAAAACTGTTTTTT. It specifies CASSPPEAGDEKLFF.

The V gene is TRBV29-1, the J gene TRBJ1-2; 8 nucleotides line up with TRBD1. This CDR3 has 11 residues. In germline, CDR1 is SQVTM, CDR2 ANQGSEA. V shed 7 bases and J 8 bases; nucleotides not matched to a gene: 6. CDR3 loop: CSGGQGEGYTF. In DNA form, the CDR3 reads TGCAGCGGTGGACAGGGCGAGGGCTACACCTTC.

V usage is TRBV20-1 and J usage is TRBJ2-7; possible D gene TRBD1, 6 bases. This CDR3 has 11 amino acids. Germline V gene sequence: CDR1 DFQATT, CDR2 SNEGSKA (reference sequence). V dropped 6 bases and J dropped 3 bases, with 9 bases sitting between them. This CDR3 is CSAEGGYEQYF. The CDR3 nucleotides read TGCAGTGCGGAAGGGGGCTACGAGCAGTACTTC.

The chain links TRBV5-1 to TRBJ2-1; TRBD2 agrees at 13 bases. There are 15 residues in the CDR3. CDR1 and CDR2 (germline): SGHRS, YFSETQ. V shed 4 bases, J shed 8 bases, and the junction held 6 bases outside the gene matches. This CDR3 reads CASSPTSGRAYEQFF. In nucleotides, the CDR3 is TGCGCCAGCAGCCCTACTAGCGGGAGGGCCTATGAGCAGTTCTTC.

This chain links TRBV18 with TRBJ2-7; 7 bases are a match to TRBD1. This CDR3 contains 13 residues. CDR1 KGHSH and CDR2 LQKENI come from the germline V gene. The V and J ends lost 2 bases and 3 bases, in that order; junction bases with no gene match: 1. CDR3 loop: CASSPGQDYEQYF. CDR3 DNA sequence: TGTGCCAGCTCACCAGGACAGGACTACGAGCAGTACTTC.

The CDR3 DNA reads as TGTGCCATCAGTCGAAAGGGGGCGACTGAAGCTTTCTTT. Translating it yields CAISRKGATEAFF. J is TRBJ1-1 and V is TRBV10-3, with TRBD1 identical over 7 bases. The CDR3 has 13 residues. After removal of 5 bases from V and 5 bases from J, the junction contained 5 bases not matched to a gene. Germline values: CDR1 ENHRY, CDR2 SYGVKD.

The rearrangement joins TRBV19 to TRBJ1-2; 12 nucleotides align to TRBD1. CDR3 length: 16 residues. Unmatched junction bases numbered 6, after V lost 5 bases and J lost 2 bases. From germline, CDR1 is LNHDA and CDR2 SQIVND (reference sequence). The CDR3 sequence is CASSPPGTGGNYGYTF. CDR3 DNA: TGTGCCAGTAGTCCGCCCGGGACAGGGGGCAACTATGGCTACACCTTC.

The J gene is TRBJ1-2, the V gene TRBV28, with a possible D match to TRBD1 (6 bases). Trimming left V 5 bases short and J 7 bases short, with 11 bases between. CDR3 length equals 12 residues. Germline lookup yields CDR1 MDHEN and CDR2 SYDVKM. The CDR3 sequence: CASSTGNGGYTF. As DNA, the CDR3 is TGTGCCAGCAGTACAGGGAACGGTGGCTACACCTTC.

The chain joins TRBV18 to TRBJ2-5, with 8 bases aligning to TRBD1. The CDR3 runs 15 residues. From germline, CDR1 is KGHSH and CDR2 LQKENI. After removal of 6 bases from V and 1 base from J, the junction contained 7 bases not matched to a gene. The DNA for the CDR3 is TGTGCCAGCTCTCCGGACAGGGTGGCCCAAGAGACCCAGTACTTC. Translating it yields CASSPDRVAQETQYF.

The genes are TRBV6-5 and TRBJ1-5; D remains unclear. Germline V gives CDR1 MNHEY, CDR2 SVGAGI. Between the trimmed V and J ends, which lost 2 bases and 5 bases, there was a span of 10 bases. The CDR3 is 14 amino acids. In nucleotides, the CDR3 is TGTGCCAGCAGTTACAAACAGAATTATCAGCCCCAGCATTTT. The encoded protein is CASSYKQNYQPQHF.

This clone was detected only a few times. This sequence joins TRBV15 and TRBJ1-2; 8 bases are shared with TRBD1. CDR1 and CDR2 from the germline V gene are LNHNV and YYDKDF (reference sequence). The V and J ends lost 0 bases and 2 bases, in that order; junction bases with no gene match: 5. The CDR3 is 16 residues long. The CDR3 nucleotides read TGTGCCACCAGCAGAGACGGACAGGGTTTAAACTATGGCTACACCTTC. Translation: CATSRDGQGLNYGYTF.

The genes are TRBV14 and TRBJ2-7; D perhaps matches TRBD1 (6 bases). Deletions cut 2 bases from V and 3 bases from J, with 11 bases between. Germline V CDR1 and CDR2: SGHDN, FVKESK. The CDR3 length is 14 residues. The CDR3 DNA is TGTGCCAGCAGCCAATGGGACAATAACTACGAGCAGTACTTC. As protein: CASSQWDNNYEQYF.

There are a few counts of this clone. The chain is built from TRBV2 and TRBJ1-5, with 7 bases identical to TRBD1. The V gene end was trimmed by 6 bases and the J gene end by 4 bases; junction bases not matched to a gene: 6. This CDR3 region has 14 residues. From germline, CDR1 is SNHLY and CDR2 FYNNEI. Written as DNA, the CDR3 is TGTGCCAGCAGAGACCGGGACAGAAATCAGCCCCAGCATTTT. Protein product: CASRDRDRNQPQHF.

The rearrangement uses TRBV7-3 and TRBJ1-5, with TRBD1 as a possible D gene (6 bases). From germline, CDR1 is SGHTA and CDR2 FQGTGA. This CDR3 comprises 13 residues. Trimming removed 6 bases from V and 8 bases from J, with 14 bases in between. CDR3 sequence: CASSRQEGEPQHF. For the CDR3, the DNA is TGTGCCAGCAGTCGACAGGAAGGTGAGCCCCAGCATTTT.

This chain joins TRBV27 and TRBJ2-7, with TRBD1 as a possible D gene (6 bases). Germline loops: CDR1 MNHEY, CDR2 SMNVEV (reference sequence). Deletions cut 3 bases from V and 5 bases from J, with 8 bases between. The length of the CDR3 is 12 residues. The CDR3 DNA sequence: TGTGCCAGCAGTTTTCAGGGGAACGAGCAGTACTTC. Residues: CASSFQGNEQYF.

The chain uses TRBV6-5 and TRBJ2-7; TRBD2 agrees at 11 bases. V dropped 7 bases and J dropped 4; count of bases not matched to a gene: 6. Germline assignment: CDR1 MNHEY and CDR2 SVGAGI. The CDR3 covers 14 residues. The CDR3 sequence is CASKTSGNLYEQYF. CDR3 bases: TGTGCCAGCAAGACTAGCGGGAACCTTTACGAGCAGTACTTC.

The chain joins TRBV4-1 to TRBJ2-5; 10 nucleotides agree with TRBD2. The CDR3 is made up of 16 amino acids. The germline V gene encodes CDR1 MGHRA and CDR2 YSYEKL. V dropped 2 bases and J dropped 5; count of bases not matched to a gene: 8. As DNA, the CDR3 is TGCGCCAGCAGCCAAACGAGCGGGGGGGAAAGGGAGACCCAGTACTTC. Translated, it gives CASSQTSGGERETQYF.

V is TRBV28 and J is TRBJ2-4, with TRBD2 matching 7 bases. J lost 8 bases, V lost 4 bases, and 2 bases had no gene match. The CDR3 has 12 residues. Germline assignment: CDR1 MDHEN and CDR2 SYDVKM. The CDR3 is CASSSGRDIQYF. The CDR3 nucleotides are TGTGCCAGCAGTTCGGGGAGGGACATTCAGTACTTC.

This chain joins TRBV9 and TRBJ2-3; 7 bases map to TRBD1. The CDR3 runs 13 residues. Germline values: CDR1 SGDLS, CDR2 YYNGEE. Trimming cost V 1 base and J 4 bases; bases outside gene matches: 0. In nucleotides, the CDR3 is TGTGCCAGCAGCGTACAGGGGGCAGATACGCAGTATTTT. This encodes CASSVQGADTQYF. The variable domain in full, with the rest retrieved from reference TRBV9 and TRBJ2-3, is DSGVTQTPKHLITATGQRVTLRCSPRSGDLSVYWYQQSLDQGLQFLIQYYNGEERAKGNILERFSAQQFPDLHSELNLSSLELGDSALYFCASSVQGADTQYFGPGTRLTVL.

The rearrangement links TRBV19 to TRBJ2-5; tentatively, D is TRBD1 (6 bases). The V end was cut by 6 bases, the J end by 5 bases, with 13 bases between. Germline CDR1 reads LNHDA; CDR2 reads SQIVND (reference sequence). This CDR3 contains 13 residues. CDR3 sequence reads: CASSHRDLETQYF. As DNA, the CDR3 is TGTGCCAGTAGCCACAGGGATTTGGAGACCCAGTACTTC.

The chain couples TRBV21-1 to TRBJ2-6; whether TRBD1, the table's D call, matches the DNA was not checked. TRBV21-1 is classified as a pseudogene. The CDR3 is made up of 17 amino acids. The CDR3 region is CASSIDRGGSGANVLTF. The CDR3 region has the DNA TGTGCCAGCAGCATTGACAGGGGGGGCTCTGGGGCCAACGTCCTGACTTTC.

This clone was detected only a few times. V usage is TRBV18 and J usage is TRBJ1-3; D may be TRBD1 (5 bases). The V and J ends lost 0 bases and 6 bases respectively, with 9 bases between them. The CDR3 is 14 residues long. Germline CDR1 is KGHSH and CDR2 is LQKENI. The CDR3 sequence is CASSPPAGINTIYF. DNA of the CDR3: TGTGCCAGCTCACCACCGGCAGGGATAAACACCATATATTTT.

The rearrangement links TRBV28 to TRBJ1-6; maybe TRBD1 (6 bases). V lost 5 bases and J lost 4, with 18 bases in between. The CDR3 consists of 17 residues. Per germline, CDR1 MDHEN and CDR2 SYDVKM. The chain's CDR3 is CASSSSLNREYNSPLHF. The DNA for the CDR3 is TGTGCCAGCAGTAGCTCCCTCAACAGGGAGTATAATTCACCCCTCCACTTT.